The following is a T cell receptor (beta chain) sequence with its context. Losses at the gene ends were 5 bases for V and 6 bases for J; bases not matched to a gene: 9. Germline V gives CDR1 GTSNPN, CDR2 SVGIG (reference sequence). This CDR3 comprises 14 residues. Authors' processing steps: Estimation of nucleated cell counts relied on the amplification of reference gene primers. The assay was immunoSEQ multiplex PCR, and TCRdb's table has in-frame clones only and misses some. That table is the source of V, J and clone size, and D and trimming were worked out from the DNA. Here the sample spans approximately 170,000 clones, approximately 90% being singletons. This entry comes from a study of blood T cell repertoires in COVID-19. About the research overall: The origin of the acute and convalescent COVID-19 samples was the United States, Italy and Spain. Sources were T cells, B-cell-depleted T cells, or PBMCs; the material itself was cDNA or gDNA.

The sample consisted of peripheral blood. V is TRBV30 and J is TRBJ2-1, with 8 bases matching TRBD2. This clonotype was sampled from a man younger than 30 with active or convalescent COVID-19. CDR3 DNA sequence: TGTGCCTGGCACCAGGGACTAGTATCCAATGAGCAGTTCTTC. Encoded protein: CAWHQGLVSNEQFF.